This T cell receptor beta chain was identified in a study of blood T cell repertoires in COVID-19. The overall study: Sites across the United States, Italy and Spain contributed samples from acute and convalescent COVID-19. PBMCs, B-cell-depleted T cells, or T cells were the source of the cDNA or gDNA that made up the material.

Germline CDR1 reads SGDLS; CDR2 reads YYNGEE. This CDR3 has 15 residues. The trim removed 4 bases at V and 6 bases at J, leaving 9 bases unmatched. Original analysis: Reference gene primer amplification yielded estimated nucleated cell counts. Clones were read by immunoSEQ multiplex PCR, and TCRdb kept only the in-frame ones, dropping some. The V and J calls and clone size are taken from that table; D and trimming were inferred from the DNA. The table shows more than 200,000 clones, with around nine tenths occurring only once. Material for sequencing was peripheral blood. The TCR was taken from a woman in her fifties or sixties with acute or convalescent COVID-19. This chain links TRBV9 with TRBJ1-1; the match to TRBD1 covers 10 bases. The CDR3 reads CASSSTTGGNSEAFF. The CDR3 nucleotides read TGTGCCAGCAGCTCGACGACAGGGGGCAATTCTGAAGCTTTCTTT.